Following are 2 T cell receptor beta chains from one sample sequenced in a study of blood T cell repertoires in COVID-19. The assay was immunoSEQ multiplex PCR, and TCRdb's table has in-frame clones only and misses some. The table lists over 90,000 clones, around nine tenths of them singletons. Sequencing input: peripheral blood. Every receptor here comes from a woman of 80 years or more in a cohort sampled during active COVID-19.

V usage is TRBV6-5 and J usage is TRBJ1-2, with 10 bases matching TRBD1. CDR3 length: 12 residues. Germline V gives CDR1 MNHEY, CDR2 SVGAGI. The trim removed 11 bases at V and 8 bases at J, leaving 8 bases unmatched. The CDR3 coding sequence is TGTGCCGGACAGACAGGGGGCGAAGGCTACACCTTC. It codes for CAGQTGGEGYTF.

The chain employs TRBV24-1 and TRBJ2-3, with 7 positions matching TRBD1. The V gene end was trimmed by 6 bases and the J gene end by 3 bases; junction bases not matched to a gene: 5. This CDR3 contains 14 residues. CDR1 is KGHDR and CDR2 is SFDVKD in the germline V gene. The CDR3 region has the DNA TGTGCCACCAGTCTGCCAGGGGGAACAGATACGCAGTATTTT. Its translation: CATSLPGGTDTQYF.